The next 12 T cell receptor beta chains were all read from a single sample in a study of blood T cell repertoires in COVID-19. Sequencing was performed with immunoSEQ multiplex PCR; in TCRdb, only in-frame clones are kept and a portion is missing. The sample carries 400,000 or so clones, about 90% recorded once. The sample consisted of peripheral blood. These receptors were collected from a man aged 18-30 years with COVID-19, enrolled during active disease.

The chain recombines TRBV6-6 with TRBJ2-2, with TRBD2 identical over 8 bases. The germline gives CDR1 MNHNY, CDR2 SVGAGI (reference sequence). V lost 8 bases to trimming and J lost 6 bases; unmatched junction nucleotides: 8. The CDR3 contains 14 residues. CDR3 residues: CASQDSGDPGELFF. CDR3 bases: TGTGCCAGCCAAGATAGCGGGGACCCCGGGGAGCTGTTTTTT.

This CDR3 reads CASSQLGGGIGGYTF. CDR3 nucleotide sequence: TGTGCCAGCAGCCAATTAGGGGGTGGGATTGGTGGCTACACCTTC. V gene TRBV3-1 (or the pseudogene TRBV3-2) combines with J gene TRBJ1-2, with D possibly being TRBD1 (6 bases). CDR3 size: 15 residues. Deletions cut 2 bases from V and 7 bases from J, with 17 bases between. Germline lookup yields CDR1 LGHDT and CDR2 YNNKEL (reference sequence).

The J gene is TRBJ2-6, the V gene TRBV14; D uncertain. The CDR3 loop spans 19 amino acids. Germline values: CDR1 SGHDN, CDR2 FVKESK. With 1 base removed from V and 0 bases from J, the gap between germline ends came to 16 bases. CDR3 DNA sequence: TGTGCCAGCAGCCAAGTTAGGTCCGCGTGGAGCTCTGGGGCCAACGTCCTGACTTTC. Translating it yields CASSQVRSAWSSGANVLTF.

V is TRBV11-2 and J is TRBJ2-7; 8 bases fit TRBD2. The CDR3 extends over 16 amino acids. The ends lost 5 bases at V and 2 bases at J; junction bases unmatched: 11. The germline V gene encodes CDR1 SGHAT and CDR2 FQNNGV. Written as DNA, the CDR3 is TGTGCCAGCAGCCCCCCCACGGGAGGGCCGGCCTACGAGCAGTACTTC. Amino acids: CASSPPTGGPAYEQYF.

This clone has only one observation. J is TRBJ2-1 and V is TRBV14, with D tentatively TRBD2 (5 bases). Germline CDR1 is SGHDN and CDR2 is FVKESK. V was pared by 0 bases and J by 4 bases, with 7 bases between. The CDR3 contains 14 residues. CDR3 sequence (DNA): TGTGCCAGCAGCCAAGAAGGGAGATACAATGAGCAGTTCTTC. Its protein product is CASSQEGRYNEQFF.

The chain links TRBV7-2 to TRBJ2-1; weak D call: TRBD1 (6 bases). V lost 4 bases to trimming and J lost 4 bases, with 17 bases between them. The germline V gene has CDR1 SGHTA and CDR2 FQGNSA. The CDR3 extends over 16 amino acids. The DNA for the CDR3 is TGTGCCAGCAGCTACCCCGTTGGGGGCCCTTACAATGAGCAGTTCTTC. Translation: CASSYPVGGPYNEQFF.

The J gene is TRBJ1-2, the V gene TRBV13; D is unclear. Deletions cut 3 bases from V and 7 bases from J, with 9 bases between. Germline-derived CDR1 and CDR2 are PRHDT and FYEKMQ (reference sequence). This CDR3 has 12 residues. DNA of the CDR3: TGTGCCAGCAGCTTTGGCGACATTGGCTACACCTTC. This sequence encodes CASSFGDIGYTF.

This chain uses TRBV3-1 (or the pseudogene TRBV3-2) with TRBJ2-1, with a tentative D call TRBD2 (5 bases). V dropped 5 bases and J dropped 10 bases, with 18 bases sitting between them. This CDR3 is built from 14 residues. Germline V CDR1 and CDR2: LGHDT, YNNKEL (reference sequence). The CDR3 is CASSIRSGGGEQFF. In DNA form, the CDR3 reads TGTGCCAGCAGCATTAGGTCGGGCGGCGGGGAGCAGTTCTTC.

This clone showed up just once. The rearrangement links TRBV19 to TRBJ2-1; D call uncertain. The CDR3 consists of 14 residues. Germline V lookup: CDR1 LNHDA, CDR2 SQIVND (reference sequence). The V gene lost 7 bases and the J gene lost 6 bases, with 16 bases spanning the gap. Here the CDR3 reads CASKERQVINEQFF. In nucleotides, the CDR3 is TGTGCCAGTAAGGAAAGGCAGGTGATCAATGAGCAGTTCTTC.

This clone appeared once. The rearrangement links TRBV21-1 to TRBJ2-5; the D call TRBD1 from the table was never checked on the DNA. TRBV21-1 is marked as a pseudogene. CDR3 length: 16 amino acids. The CDR3 nucleotides read TGTGCCAGCAGCAAAATTTGGACGACAGGAGAAGAGACCCAGTACTTC. It is translated as CASSKIWTTGEETQYF.

This chain connects TRBV3-1 (or the pseudogene TRBV3-2) to TRBJ2-5; possible D gene TRBD1, 6 bases. The CDR3 is made up of 13 amino acids. Germline CDR1 LGHDT, CDR2 YNNKEL (reference sequence). V gave up 1 base and J gave up 4 bases, with 7 bases separating them. Here the CDR3 DNA reads TGTGCCAGCAGCCAAGGACAGGCAGAGACCCAGTACTTC. Encoded protein: CASSQGQAETQYF.

This clone was observed a few times. The chain couples TRBV2 to TRBJ1-2; 7 bases are a match to TRBD1. The CDR3 runs 13 residues. With 7 bases clipped from V and 7 bases from J, the junction kept 9 bases outside the gene matches. From germline, CDR1 is SNHLY and CDR2 FYNNEI. CDR3 residues: CASIEGANGGYTF. The DNA of the CDR3 is TGTGCCAGCATAGAGGGGGCTAATGGTGGCTACACCTTC.